This entry concerns a single T cell receptor (beta chain). The antigen remains unidentified. Combining a sample-barcoded 5' primer with a J-beta primer mix, a second PCR ran for about 7 to 11 cycles. Each of the cDNA molecules was tagged by a template-switch adaptor with 12 random nucleotides. TCRdb re-analysed the 5' RACE reads in MiXCR, keeping a single row per CDR3 protein. The profile covers around 280,000 distinct CDR3 sequences, with 27% appearing a single time and roughly 30% taken by the ten largest. In terms of origin and age, donors were healthy Caucasian individuals from Russia aged 6 to 90. The data originate from a study of blood T cells in healthy people across ages. Whole-study results and caveats: Naive CD4+ cell counts and diversity both ran higher in long-lived than in aged donors. Donor CMV status, an unknown factor, possibly confounded changes in expanded clonotypes.

The CDR3 runs to 13 residues. V shed 5 bases, J shed 6 bases, and the junction held 3 bases outside the gene matches. The V gene is TRBV12-3 or TRBV12-4, the J gene TRBJ2-4, with 8 positions matching TRBD2. Source material: blood. This TCR derives from a woman between 65 and 79 years old in good health. The CDR3 protein is CASSPTSGNIQYF. The CDR3 DNA reads TGTGCCAGCAGTCCTACTAGCGGAAACATTCAGTACTTC.